The TCR beta chain described here comes from a study of blood T cell repertoires in COVID-19. At the level of the study: The samples span acute and convalescent COVID-19 from the United States, Italy and Spain. The cDNA or gDNA used as material had been derived from T cells, B-cell-depleted T cells, or PBMCs.

The CDR3 length is 16 residues. Germline assignment: CDR1 LGHNA and CDR2 YNFKEQ. V lost 0 bases, J lost 6 bases, and 8 bases stayed unmatched. Authors' data handling: The assay estimated nucleated cells by amplifying reference gene primers. The table came from immunoSEQ multiplex PCR; TCRdb's copy has only in-frame clones and leaves some out. The V and J calls and the clone size are those of that table, but D and trimming were determined from the DNA. The data show some 150,000 clones, around 82% seen once. V gene TRBV4-2 combines with J gene TRBJ1-1, with 9 bases aligning to TRBD1. Sequencing was carried out using peripheral blood. The sequence came from a man aged 55 to 70 with active or convalescent COVID-19. The CDR3 here is CASSQDTGQGIPEAFF. The CDR3 bases are TGTGCCAGCAGCCAAGATACGGGACAGGGTATACCTGAAGCTTTCTTT.